This entry concerns a single TCR beta chain. Authors' data handling: Amplified reference gene primers provided the basis for estimating nucleated cell counts. Data came from immunoSEQ multiplex PCR; TCRdb stores just in-frame clones and leaves some out. The V and J calls and clone size are taken from that table; D and trimming were inferred from the DNA. The table includes about 360,000 clones, approximately 86% detected once. V lost 4 bases and J 2 bases, leaving 14 bases between the germline ends. The CDR3 consists of 15 residues. Germline V gene lookup returns CDR1 SGHRS and CDR2 YFSETQ. This sample was included in a study of blood T cell repertoires in COVID-19.

The source material was PBMCs or T cells enriched from blood (not recorded which). The genes are TRBV5-1 and TRBJ2-3; tentative D call: TRBD2 (6 bases). This sequence was found in a middle-aged woman with acute COVID-19. In nucleotides, the CDR3 is TGCGCCAGCAGCAATAGCGGACGCTACACAGATACGCAGTATTTT. It is translated as CASSNSGRYTDTQYF.